The T cell receptor beta chain described here comes from a study of blood T cell repertoires in COVID-19. Study context: Acute and convalescent COVID-19 specimens originated in the United States, Italy and Spain. In each case, the material was cDNA or gDNA derived from T cells, B-cell-depleted T cells, or PBMCs.

Study processing details: Quantification of nucleated cells was approximated via reference gene primer amplification. Clones were sequenced by immunoSEQ multiplex PCR, and TCRdb holds only the in-frame ones, with some missing. That table furnishes V, J and clone size, whereas the DNA furnished D and trimming. The sample lists 200,000 to 300,000 clones; roughly four fifths were seen once. Germline values: CDR1 SNHLY, CDR2 FYNNEI. This CDR3 region has 17 residues. Trimming at V came to 6 bases and at J to 0 bases, leaving 10 bases not matched to a gene. The chain joins TRBV2 to TRBJ2-1, with 8 bases identical to TRBD1. The specimen was peripheral blood. The clonotype comes from a woman older than 75 with acute or convalescent COVID-19. CDR3 coding DNA: TGTGCCAGCAGACCCGGACAGGGTCTTAGCTCCTACAATGAGCAGTTCTTC. This gives the protein CASRPGQGLSSYNEQFF.